This T cell receptor beta chain was recovered during a study of Graves' ophthalmopathy and Graves' hyperthyroidism. Moderate-to-severe activity, with CAS ≥3, NOSPECS ≥4 and duration under 3 months, characterized the donors with ophthalmopathy. Clinicians made diagnoses from clinical symptoms, serum thyroxine, TRAb, thyroid ultrasound and orbital computed tomography. Many counts were recorded for this clonotype. Amplification of TCR beta CDR3 regions used RNA transcripts. An initial RT-PCR round employing HTBI primers preceded a second-round multiplex PCR. TCRdb redid the calling of the multiplex PCR reads with MiXCR, one entry per CDR3 protein. The repertoire includes about 500,000 distinct CDR3 sequences, 13% to 15% of them detected once, and about a tenth sits in the top ten. The sequence was collected from a woman aged 25-40 years with Graves' ophthalmopathy. The sequenced sample was blood.

CDR3 in amino acids: CASSLEPRTYGYTF. The CDR3 DNA is TGCGCCAGCAGCCTAGAGCCTCGGACCTATGGCTACACCTTC. The rearrangement links TRBV5-1 to TRBJ1-2; D remains ambiguous. Germline V gene sequence: CDR1 SGHRS, CDR2 YFSETQ. V was cut by 4 bases and J by 4 bases, with 14 bases left in between. This CDR3 is 14 amino acids long.